Listed here are 9 T cell receptor beta chains from one sample, sequenced in a study of blood T cell repertoires in COVID-19. The data were produced by immunoSEQ multiplex PCR, yet TCRdb's version contains in-frame clones alone and is incomplete. Of 230,000 or so clones in the sample, roughly 81% were seen once. Sequencing input: peripheral blood. All receptors come from an elderly woman with COVID-19, enrolled during active disease.

As regards this clone: This CDR3 is also generated by other DNA sequences in the sample. The genes are TRBV28 and TRBJ2-7, with D tentatively TRBD2 (6 bases). Trimming removed 6 bases at V and 3 bases at J, with 9 bases between. The CDR3 loop spans 12 amino acids. CDR1 is MDHEN, CDR2 SYDVKM, per germline. Written as DNA, the CDR3 is TGTGCCAGCAGCTTGGAGGGCTACGAGCAGTACTTC. It specifies CASSLEGYEQYF. Together with reference TRBV28 and TRBJ2-7, the CDR3 gives the full variable domain: DVKVTQSSRYLVKRTGEKVFLECVQDMDHENMFWYRQDPGLGLRLIYFSYDVKMKEKGDIPEGYSVSREKKERFSLILESASTNQTSMYLCASSLEGYEQYFGPGTRLTVT.

The genes are TRBV5-8 and TRBJ1-5, with no clear D. CDR3 length equals 13 residues. V lost 4 bases, J lost 3 bases, and 8 bases lay in between. The V gene's germline CDR1 is SGHTS and CDR2 YDEGEE. The CDR3 coding sequence is TGTGCCAGCAGCCTGGGTCTCAATCAGCCCCAGCATTTT. It yields the protein CASSLGLNQPQHF.

V usage is TRBV5-6 and J usage is TRBJ2-7, with a weak D call TRBD2 (6 bases). The CDR3 length is 16 residues. V was shortened by 5 bases and J by 3 bases, with 21 bases between the two germline ends. The germline gives CDR1 SGHDT, CDR2 YYEEEE. The CDR3, as DNA: TGTGCCAGCAGACCCCTCTCTAGCGAGCCCTACTACGAGCAGTACTTC. Its protein is CASRPLSSEPYYEQYF.

Turning to this clone: The sample holds other DNA sequences that translate to the same CDR3. The rearrangement links TRBV5-1 to TRBJ2-7; TRBD1 is a possible D gene (5 bases). The length of the CDR3 is 14 residues. Germline assignment: CDR1 SGHRS and CDR2 YFSETQ. The ends were cut back, 0 bases at V and 6 bases at J, with 13 bases in the middle. The DNA of the CDR3 is TGCGCCAGCAGCTTGGGTCGGCAGGGTGGCGAGCAGTACTTC. The encoded protein is CASSLGRQGGEQYF.

The V gene is TRBV5-1, the J gene TRBJ2-5, with 10 bases fitting TRBD2. This CDR3 contains 15 residues. CDR1 is SGHRS and CDR2 is YFSETQ in the germline V gene. The V gene end was trimmed by 2 bases and the J gene end by 6 bases; junction bases not matched to a gene: 7. CDR3: CASSLAGGPLQTQYF. The DNA of the CDR3 is TGCGCCAGCAGCTTAGCGGGAGGGCCGTTACAGACCCAGTACTTC. The entire variable domain, with the rest obtained from reference TRBV5-1 and TRBJ2-5, is as follows: KAGVTQTPRYLIKTRGQQVTLSCSPISGHRSVSWYQQTPGQGLQFLFEYFSETQRNKGNFPGRFSGRQFSNSRSEMNVSTLELGDSALYLCASSLAGGPLQTQYFGPGTRLLVL.

This clone was counted only a few times. Other DNA sequences in the sample encode the same CDR3. This sequence joins TRBV9 and TRBJ2-1; 11 positions agree with TRBD2. Looked up from germline, CDR1 is SGDLS and CDR2 is YYNGEE. V lost 1 base and J lost 4; bases outside the gene matches: 1. This CDR3 spans 15 amino acids. CDR3 loop: CASSVLAGGYNEQFF. The CDR3 DNA follows: TGTGCCAGCAGCGTACTAGCGGGGGGTTACAATGAGCAGTTCTTC. Complete variable domain (other parts from reference TRBV9 and TRBJ2-1): DSGVTQTPKHLITATGQRVTLRCSPRSGDLSVYWYQQSLDQGLQFLIQYYNGEERAKGNILERFSAQQFPDLHSELNLSSLELGDSALYFCASSVLAGGYNEQFFGPGTRLTVL.

The V and J genes are TRBV28 and TRBJ1-5, with 8 nucleotides matching TRBD1. This CDR3 spans 14 amino acids. Germline values: CDR1 MDHEN, CDR2 SYDVKM. V lost 6 bases to trimming and J lost 2 bases; unmatched junction nucleotides: 3. CDR3: CASRKTGGNQPQHF. CDR3 coding DNA: TGTGCCAGCAGAAAGACAGGGGGCAATCAGCCCCAGCATTTT.

The gene calls are TRBV30 and TRBJ1-5; D call uncertain. CDR1 and CDR2 from the germline V gene are GTSNPN and SVGIG (reference sequence). The CDR3 runs to 13 residues. Trimming took off 2 bases at V and 1 base at J, with 6 bases between the two ends. DNA for the CDR3: TGTGCCTGGAGTATATTGAGCAATCAGCCCCAGCATTTT. It codes for CAWSILSNQPQHF. Full variable domain (missing parts from reference TRBV30 and TRBJ1-5): SQTIHQWPATLVQPVGSPLSLECTVEGTSNPNLYWYRQAAGRGLQLLFYSVGIGQISSEVPQNLSASRPQDRQFILSSKKLLLSDSGFYLCAWSILSNQPQHFGDGTRLSIL.

The chain joins TRBV19 to TRBJ1-1, with TRBD1 matching over 8 bases. The germline CDR1 and CDR2 sequences are LNHDA and SQIVND (reference sequence). Trimming at V came to 5 bases and at J to 1 base, leaving 9 bases not matched to a gene. This CDR3 region has 16 residues. Written as DNA, the CDR3 is TGTGCCAGTAGTCTTAGACAGGGGCTAACGAACACTGAAGCTTTCTTT. This gives the protein CASSLRQGLTNTEAFF.